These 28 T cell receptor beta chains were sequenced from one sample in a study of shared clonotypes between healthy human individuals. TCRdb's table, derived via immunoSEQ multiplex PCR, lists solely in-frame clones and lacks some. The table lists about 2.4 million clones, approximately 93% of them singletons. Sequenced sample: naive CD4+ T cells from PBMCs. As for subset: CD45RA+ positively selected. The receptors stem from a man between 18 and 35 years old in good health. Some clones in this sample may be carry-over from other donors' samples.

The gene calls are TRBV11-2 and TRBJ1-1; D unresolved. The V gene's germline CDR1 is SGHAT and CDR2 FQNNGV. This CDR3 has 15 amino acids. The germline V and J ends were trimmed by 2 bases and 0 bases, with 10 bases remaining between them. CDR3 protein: CASSLWRTMNTEAFF. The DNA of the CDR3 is TGTGCCAGCAGCTTATGGCGCACCATGAACACTGAAGCTTTCTTT.

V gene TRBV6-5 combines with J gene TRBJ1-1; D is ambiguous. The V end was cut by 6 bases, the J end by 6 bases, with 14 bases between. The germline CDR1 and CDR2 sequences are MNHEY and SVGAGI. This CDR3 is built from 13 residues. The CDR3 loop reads CASSLLWRAEAFF. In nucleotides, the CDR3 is TGTGCCAGCAGCCTCTTATGGCGCGCTGAAGCTTTCTTT.

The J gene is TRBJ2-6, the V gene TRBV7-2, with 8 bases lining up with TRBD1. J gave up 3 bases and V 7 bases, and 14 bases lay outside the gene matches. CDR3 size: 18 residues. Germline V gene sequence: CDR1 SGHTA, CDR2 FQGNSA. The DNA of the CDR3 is TGTGCCAGCACCTCGGCTGCGCAGGGGGCGTATGGGGCCAACGTCCTGACTTTC. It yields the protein CASTSAAQGAYGANVLTF.

CDR3 in DNA: TGTGCCAGCAGTTTTGGACAAGTCGGCATGAATGAGCAGTTCTTC. It specifies CASSFGQVGMNEQFF. The chain employs TRBV28 and TRBJ2-1; TRBD1 might be the D (5 bases). V lost 3 bases and J 7 bases, leaving 16 bases between the germline ends. In germline, CDR1 is MDHEN, CDR2 SYDVKM. The CDR3 length is 15 residues.

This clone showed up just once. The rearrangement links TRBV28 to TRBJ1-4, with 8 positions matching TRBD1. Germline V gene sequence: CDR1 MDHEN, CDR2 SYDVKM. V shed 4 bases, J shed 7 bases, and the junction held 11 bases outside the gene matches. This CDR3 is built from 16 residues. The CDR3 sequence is CASSSVQGELGEKLFF. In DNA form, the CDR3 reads TGTGCCAGCAGTTCAGTACAGGGGGAGCTAGGTGAAAAACTGTTTTTT.

Written as DNA, the CDR3 is TGTGCCAGCAGTCCCCCCGGGACAGGGCAGGGTGGCTACACCTTC. Encoded protein: CASSPPGTGQGGYTF. The rearrangement uses TRBV28 and TRBJ1-2; 9 nucleotides agree with TRBD1. Germline V lookup: CDR1 MDHEN, CDR2 SYDVKM. This CDR3 has 15 residues. V was pared by 5 bases and J by 7 bases, with 11 bases of the junction left unmatched.

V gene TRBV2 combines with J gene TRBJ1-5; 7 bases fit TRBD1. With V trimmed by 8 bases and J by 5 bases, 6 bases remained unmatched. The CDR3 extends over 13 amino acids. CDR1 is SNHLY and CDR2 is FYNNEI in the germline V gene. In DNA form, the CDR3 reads TGTGCCAGCCTCCGGGACAGTCATCAGCCCCAGCATTTT. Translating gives CASLRDSHQPQHF.

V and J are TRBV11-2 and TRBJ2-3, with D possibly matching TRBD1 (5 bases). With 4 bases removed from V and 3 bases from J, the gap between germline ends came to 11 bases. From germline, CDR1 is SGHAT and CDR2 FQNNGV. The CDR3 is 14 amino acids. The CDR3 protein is CASSYTGGTDTQYF. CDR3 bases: TGTGCCAGCAGCTATACAGGTGGGACAGATACGCAGTATTTT.

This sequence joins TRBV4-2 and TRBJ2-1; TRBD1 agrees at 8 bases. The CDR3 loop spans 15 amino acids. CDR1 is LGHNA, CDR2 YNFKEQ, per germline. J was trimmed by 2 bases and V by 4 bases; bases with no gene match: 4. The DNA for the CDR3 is TGTGCCAGCAGCCGGACAGGGCCAACCTACAATGAGCAGTTCTTC. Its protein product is CASSRTGPTYNEQFF.

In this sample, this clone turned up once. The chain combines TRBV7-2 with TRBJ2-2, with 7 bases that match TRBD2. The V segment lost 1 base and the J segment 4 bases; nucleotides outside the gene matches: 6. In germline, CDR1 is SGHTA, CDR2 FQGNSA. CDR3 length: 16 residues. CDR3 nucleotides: TGTGCCAGCAGCTTAGTTGGGACTAACCCCACCGGGGAGCTGTTTTTT. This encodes CASSLVGTNPTGELFF.

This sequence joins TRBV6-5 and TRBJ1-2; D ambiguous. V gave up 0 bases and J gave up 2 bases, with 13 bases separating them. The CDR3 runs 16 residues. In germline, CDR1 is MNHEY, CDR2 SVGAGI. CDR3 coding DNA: TGTGCCAGCAGTTACTCCCGTGCCGTCGTAAACTATGGCTACACCTTC. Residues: CASSYSRAVVNYGYTF.

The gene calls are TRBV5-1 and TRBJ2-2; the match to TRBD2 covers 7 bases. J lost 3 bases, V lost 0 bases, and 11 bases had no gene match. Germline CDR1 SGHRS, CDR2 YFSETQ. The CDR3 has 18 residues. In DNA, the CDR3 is TGCGCCAGCAGCTTGGATGGACTAGGGGTGGGCTACACCGGGGAGCTGTTTTTT. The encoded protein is CASSLDGLGVGYTGELFF. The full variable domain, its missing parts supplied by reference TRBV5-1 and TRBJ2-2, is KAGVTQTPRYLIKTRGQQVTLSCSPISGHRSVSWYQQTPGQGLQFLFEYFSETQRNKGNFPGRFSGRQFSNSRSEMNVSTLELGDSALYLCASSLDGLGVGYTGELFFGEGSRLTVL.

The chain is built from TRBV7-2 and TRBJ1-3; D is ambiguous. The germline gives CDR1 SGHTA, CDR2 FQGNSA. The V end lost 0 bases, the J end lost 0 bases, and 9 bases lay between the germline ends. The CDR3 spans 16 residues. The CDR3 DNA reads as TGTGCCAGCAGCTTAGCTGGGATTAACTCTGGAAACACCATATATTTT. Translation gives CASSLAGINSGNTIYF.

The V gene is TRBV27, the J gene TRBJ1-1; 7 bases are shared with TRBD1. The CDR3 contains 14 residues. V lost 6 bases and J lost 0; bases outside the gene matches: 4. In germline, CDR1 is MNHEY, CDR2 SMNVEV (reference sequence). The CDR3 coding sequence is TGTGCCAGCAGAAAACAGGGGTTGAACACTGAAGCTTTCTTT. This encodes CASRKQGLNTEAFF.

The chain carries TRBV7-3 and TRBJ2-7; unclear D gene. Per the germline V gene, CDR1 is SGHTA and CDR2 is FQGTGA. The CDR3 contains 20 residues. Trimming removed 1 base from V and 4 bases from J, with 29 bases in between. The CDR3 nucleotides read TGTGCCAGCAGCTTAAGATGGCCCGACGGTTCGCAGGTGGATTGGTACGAGCAGTACTTC. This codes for CASSLRWPDGSQVDWYEQYF.

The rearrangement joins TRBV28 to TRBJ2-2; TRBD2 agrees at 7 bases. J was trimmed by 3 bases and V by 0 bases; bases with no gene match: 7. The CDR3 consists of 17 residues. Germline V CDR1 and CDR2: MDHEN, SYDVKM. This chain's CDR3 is CASSLWGSRGDTGELFF. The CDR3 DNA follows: TGTGCCAGCAGTTTATGGGGCTCCCGGGGGGACACCGGGGAGCTGTTTTTT.

CDR3 amino acids: CASSQELAVYIQYF. The DNA for the CDR3 is TGCGCCAGCAGCCAAGAGTTAGCTGTGTACATTCAGTACTTC. This sequence joins TRBV4-1 and TRBJ2-4; no firm D call. The CDR3 sequence is 14 residues long. CDR1 and CDR2 from the germline V gene are MGHRA and YSYEKL. The V end lost 0 bases, the J end lost 8 bases, and 11 bases lay between the germline ends.

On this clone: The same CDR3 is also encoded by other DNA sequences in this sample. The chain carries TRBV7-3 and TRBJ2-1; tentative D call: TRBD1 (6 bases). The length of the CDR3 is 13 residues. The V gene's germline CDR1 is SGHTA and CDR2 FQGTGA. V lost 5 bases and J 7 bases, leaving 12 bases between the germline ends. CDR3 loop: CASSPDRYNEQFF. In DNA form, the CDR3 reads TGTGCCAGCAGCCCAGACAGGTATAATGAGCAGTTCTTC.

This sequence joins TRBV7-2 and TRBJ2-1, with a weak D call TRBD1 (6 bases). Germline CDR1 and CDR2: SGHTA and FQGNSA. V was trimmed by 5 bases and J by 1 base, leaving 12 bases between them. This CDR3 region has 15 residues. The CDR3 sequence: CASSRQQGSYNEQFF. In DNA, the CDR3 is TGTGCCAGCAGCCGACAACAGGGATCCTACAATGAGCAGTTCTTC.

As DNA, the CDR3 is TGTGCCAGCAGCGTACAGGGTTTGGATCAGCCCCAGCATTTT. It specifies CASSVQGLDQPQHF. The chain joins TRBV5-4 to TRBJ1-5, with D maybe TRBD1 (6 bases). The CDR3 sequence is 14 residues long. V lost 4 bases and J 5 bases, leaving 13 bases between the germline ends. The V gene's germline CDR1 is SGHNT and CDR2 YYREEE (reference sequence).

CDR3 region: CASSFSLRLTRGYTF. The CDR3 bases are TGTGCCAGCAGTTTTTCCCTGCGACTTACCCGTGGCTACACCTTC. The chain has TRBV28 and TRBJ1-2; D uncertain. The CDR3 has 15 amino acids. The germline CDR1 and CDR2 sequences are MDHEN and SYDVKM. Trimming cost V 3 bases and J 7 bases, with 18 bases left between them.

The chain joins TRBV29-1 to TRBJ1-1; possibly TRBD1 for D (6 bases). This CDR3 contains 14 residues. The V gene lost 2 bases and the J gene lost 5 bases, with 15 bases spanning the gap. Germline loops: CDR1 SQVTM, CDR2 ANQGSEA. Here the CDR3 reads CSVERVLTGTEAFF. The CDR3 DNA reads TGCAGCGTTGAAAGGGTTTTAACAGGGACTGAAGCTTTCTTT. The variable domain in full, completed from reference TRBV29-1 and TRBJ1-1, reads SAVISQKPSRDICQRGTSLTIQCQVDSQVTMMFWYRQQPGQSLTLIATANQGSEATYESGFVIDKFPISRPNLTFSTLTVSNMSPEDSSIYLCSVERVLTGTEAFFGQGTRLTVV.

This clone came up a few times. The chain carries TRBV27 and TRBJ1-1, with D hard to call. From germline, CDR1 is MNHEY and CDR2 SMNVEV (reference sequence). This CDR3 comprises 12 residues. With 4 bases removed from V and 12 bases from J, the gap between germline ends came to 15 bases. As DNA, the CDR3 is TGTGCCAGCAGTTCCTTTCTGTGGGGTTCTTTCTTT. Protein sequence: CASSSFLWGSFF.

The CDR3 DNA reads as TGTGCCAGCAGCACACGCCCGGACAGGGTGTACGAGCAGTACTTC. This encodes CASSTRPDRVYEQYF. V is TRBV5-4 and J is TRBJ2-7, with 8 positions matching TRBD1. The V segment lost 4 bases and the J segment 4 bases; nucleotides outside the gene matches: 10. Germline values: CDR1 SGHNT, CDR2 YYREEE (reference sequence). The CDR3 loop spans 15 amino acids.

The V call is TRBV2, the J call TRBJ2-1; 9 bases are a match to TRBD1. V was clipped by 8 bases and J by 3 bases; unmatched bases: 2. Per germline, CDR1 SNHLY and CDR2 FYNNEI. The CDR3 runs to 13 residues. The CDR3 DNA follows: TGTGCCAGCGGGACAGGGCACTACAATGAGCAGTTCTTC. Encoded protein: CASGTGHYNEQFF.

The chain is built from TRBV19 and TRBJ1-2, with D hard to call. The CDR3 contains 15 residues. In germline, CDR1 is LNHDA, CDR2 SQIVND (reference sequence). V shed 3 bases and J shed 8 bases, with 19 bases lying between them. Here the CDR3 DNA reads TGTGCCAGTAGTATCGCCCCCGGGCTCGCGGGCGGCTACACCTTC. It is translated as CASSIAPGLAGGYTF.

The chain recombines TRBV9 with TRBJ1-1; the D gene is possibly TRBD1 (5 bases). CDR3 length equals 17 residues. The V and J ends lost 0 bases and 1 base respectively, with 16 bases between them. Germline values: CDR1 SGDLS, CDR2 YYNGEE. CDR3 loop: CASSVDIGADKNTEAFF. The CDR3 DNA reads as TGTGCCAGCAGCGTAGATATAGGGGCTGACAAGAACACTGAAGCTTTCTTT.

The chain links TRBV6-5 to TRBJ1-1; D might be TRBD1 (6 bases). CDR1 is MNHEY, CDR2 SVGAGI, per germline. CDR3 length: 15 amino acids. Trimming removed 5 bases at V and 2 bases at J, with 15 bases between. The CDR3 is CASSQPNRVNTEAFF. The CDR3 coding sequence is TGTGCCAGCAGTCAACCAAACAGGGTAAACACTGAAGCTTTCTTT.